The sequence of this TCR beta chain was determined in a study of Ad26.COV2.S vaccination and SARS-CoV-2 variants. Sample treatment: approximately 18 received Ad26.COV2.S at low or high dose, single or two shots; about 5 received placebo; per-sample allocation not given. Repertoires come from day 63 after the first vaccine or placebo injection. Germline V gene data show CDR1 as SGHNT and CDR2 as YYREEE (reference sequence). V shed 3 bases, J shed 10 bases, and the junction held 3 bases outside the gene matches. CDR3 length equals 11 residues. Sequenced by immunoSEQ multiplex PCR; TCRdb stores in-frame clones only, minus some. The profile covers hundreds of thousands of clones, with 89% appearing a single time and about 1.5% taken by the ten largest.

The sequences come from peripheral blood, collected in a trial of Ad26.COV2.S vaccine versus placebo. The chain links TRBV5-4 to TRBJ2-5; 7 bases match TRBD1. The clonotype originates from a person between 18 and 65 years old who received the Ad26.COV2.S COVID-19 vaccine or a placebo. The CDR3 DNA reads as TGTGCCAGCAGCTCACAGGGGCGCCAGTACTTC. Its translation: CASSSQGRQYF.